This T cell receptor beta chain was sequenced in a study of T-cell memory formation after mild COVID-19. Germline V gene sequence: CDR1 DFQATT, CDR2 SNEGSKA (reference sequence). V lost 8 bases to trimming and J lost 2 bases; unmatched junction nucleotides: 10. The CDR3 is 14 residues long. TCRdb redid the calling of the 5' RACE reads with MiXCR, one entry per CDR3 protein. The sample consists of 110,000 to 150,000 distinct CDR3 sequences, 25% of them appearing once. This chain joins TRBV20-1 and TRBJ2-7, with 9 positions matching TRBD1. The TCR sequence derives from an adult woman who had mild COVID-19 (a few samples of this study predate the infection). Cell type and time point are not known. Specimen: PBMCs or a T cell subset sorted from them (not recorded which). CDR3 bases: TGCAGTCCGACCGAACAGGGGGCGGCCTACGAGCAGTACTTC. Translated: CSPTEQGAAYEQYF.